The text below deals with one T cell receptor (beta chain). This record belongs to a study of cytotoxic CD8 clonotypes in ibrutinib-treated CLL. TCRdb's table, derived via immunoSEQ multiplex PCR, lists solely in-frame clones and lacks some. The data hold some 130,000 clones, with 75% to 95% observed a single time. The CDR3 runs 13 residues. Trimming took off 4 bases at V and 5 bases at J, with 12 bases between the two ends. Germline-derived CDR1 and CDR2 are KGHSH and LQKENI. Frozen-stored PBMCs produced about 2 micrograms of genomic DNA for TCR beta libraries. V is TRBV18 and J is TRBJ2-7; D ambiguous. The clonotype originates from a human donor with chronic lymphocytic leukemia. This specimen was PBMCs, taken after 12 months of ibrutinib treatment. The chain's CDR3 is CASSQLGLDEQYF. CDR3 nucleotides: TGTGCCAGCTCACAGTTAGGGTTGGACGAGCAGTACTTC. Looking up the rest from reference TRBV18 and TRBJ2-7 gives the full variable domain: NAGVMQNPRHLVRRRGQEARLRCSPMKGHSHVYWYRQLPEEGLKFMVYLQKENIIDESGMPKERFSAEFPKEGPSILRIQQVVRGDSAAYFCASSQLGLDEQYFGPGTRLTVT.